These 25 T cell receptor beta chains were all obtained from the same sample, sequenced in a study of T cells and Merkel cell carcinoma outcomes. The data were produced by immunoSEQ multiplex PCR, yet TCRdb's version contains in-frame clones alone and is incomplete. The table has some 2,000 clones, approximately 90% seen once. The sample was tumor tissue from Merkel cell carcinoma. These receptors were taken from a human donor with Merkel cell carcinoma.

This clone is a singleton in its sample. This CDR3 is CASSSTNQPQHF. As DNA, the CDR3 is TGTGCCAGCAGTTCAACAAATCAGCCCCAGCATTTT. V is TRBV27 and J is TRBJ1-5; D ambiguous. Between the trimmed V and J ends, which lost 4 bases and 4 bases, there was a span of 5 bases. Germline CDR1 reads MNHEY; CDR2 reads SMNVEV (reference sequence). CDR3 length: 12 amino acids.

The chain combines TRBV15 with TRBJ1-5, with 9 bases identical to TRBD1. Germline loops: CDR1 LNHNV, CDR2 YYDKDF (reference sequence). After removal of 3 bases from V and 7 bases from J, the junction contained 10 bases not matched to a gene. This CDR3 has 16 amino acids. The DNA of the CDR3 is TGTGCCACCAGCAGGATTGGACAGGGGTCGGGGCAGCCCCAGCATTTT. This gives the protein CATSRIGQGSGQPQHF.

CDR3 sequence reads: CASRLEGLSYNEQFF. The CDR3 nucleotides are TGTGCCAGCAGATTGGAGGGACTCTCCTACAATGAGCAGTTCTTC. J is TRBJ2-1 and V is TRBV2; a weak D match, TRBD2 (6 bases). This CDR3 has 15 residues. V was clipped by 6 bases and J by 0 bases, with 12 bases between them. Germline values: CDR1 SNHLY, CDR2 FYNNEI.

The chain uses TRBV19 and TRBJ2-3, with 15 nucleotides matching TRBD2. The CDR3 totals 17 residues. Looked up from germline, CDR1 is LNHDA and CDR2 is SQIVND (reference sequence). J lost 8 bases, V lost 4 bases, and 10 bases had no gene match. As DNA, the CDR3 is TGTGCCAGTAGTACGACGGGACTAGCGGGAGGAGCCCGTACGCAGTATTTT. This translates into CASSTTGLAGGARTQYF. Combining the CDR3 with reference TRBV19 and TRBJ2-3 gives the whole variable domain DGGITQSPKYLFRKEGQNVTLSCEQNLNHDAMYWYRQDPGQGLRLIYYSQIVNDFQKGDIAEGYSVSREKKESFPLTVTSAQKNPTAFYLCASSTTGLAGGARTQYFGPGTRLTVL.

V gene TRBV14 combines with J gene TRBJ1-2; D not certain. Trimming stripped 0 bases from V and 4 bases from J, with 18 bases between. The CDR3 sequence is 17 residues long. Germline V gene data show CDR1 as SGHDN and CDR2 as FVKESK. In nucleotides, the CDR3 is TGTGCCAGCAGCCAAGACCCCACCGTGGCGGGTACCTATGGCTACACCTTC. Amino acid sequence: CASSQDPTVAGTYGYTF.

J is TRBJ1-2 and V is TRBV5-1; D perhaps matches TRBD1 (6 bases). CDR3 length: 17 residues. From germline, CDR1 is SGHRS and CDR2 YFSETQ. V lost 0 bases, J lost 4 bases, and 19 bases lay in between. The CDR3 sequence: CASSLDGQLLSGYGYTF. The CDR3 bases are TGCGCCAGCAGCTTGGATGGACAGCTCCTATCTGGCTATGGCTACACCTTC.

With respect to this clone: Its ends do not fully match the called genes, so a read error is possible. This chain connects TRBV7-2 to TRBJ2-4, with TRBD1 matching over 7 bases. Germline V gene lookup returns CDR1 SGHTA and CDR2 FQGNSA. This CDR3 comprises 12 residues. The CDR3 sequence is CASSLEEGGGVF. The CDR3, as DNA: TGTGCCAGCAGCCTAGAAGAAGGGGGCGGAGTCTTC.

The chain joins TRBV5-1 to TRBJ2-6, with unresolved D. The CDR3 is 15 residues long. Germline CDR1 and CDR2: SGHRS and YFSETQ. V lost 0 bases to trimming and J lost 3 bases, with 7 bases between them. The CDR3 loop is CASSLAGFGANVLTF. CDR3 in DNA: TGCGCCAGCAGCTTGGCCGGTTTTGGGGCCAACGTCCTGACTTTC. The full variable domain, with the rest looked up from reference TRBV5-1 and TRBJ2-6, is KAGVTQTPRYLIKTRGQQVTLSCSPISGHRSVSWYQQTPGQGLQFLFEYFSETQRNKGNFPGRFSGRQFSNSRSEMNVSTLELGDSALYLCASSLAGFGANVLTFGAGSRLTVL.

This rearrangement joins TRBV30 to TRBJ1-1; no firm D call. With 5 bases removed from V and 4 bases from J, the gap between germline ends came to 5 bases. This CDR3 has 10 residues. Germline V gene lookup returns CDR1 GTSNPN and CDR2 SVGIG (reference sequence). This chain's CDR3 is CAWGFTEAFF. The CDR3 nucleotides read TGTGCCTGGGGGTTCACTGAAGCTTTCTTT.

CDR3 nucleotides: TGTGCCAGGCCAATCTGGGGGGTACAAGAGACCCAGTACTTC. This sequence encodes CARPIWGVQETQYF. This chain links TRBV28 with TRBJ2-5, with a tentative D call TRBD2 (6 bases). CDR3 length: 14 amino acids. The ends were cut back, 9 bases at V and 2 bases at J, with 16 bases in the middle. From germline, CDR1 is MDHEN and CDR2 SYDVKM.

This clone was recorded once. The chain combines TRBV19 with TRBJ2-5; D gene uncertain. The ends were cut back, 2 bases at V and 2 bases at J, with 6 bases in the middle. The CDR3 runs to 13 residues. Germline V gives CDR1 LNHDA, CDR2 SQIVND (reference sequence). The CDR3, as DNA: TGTGCCAGTAGTATAACTATTCAAGAGACCCAGTACTTC. Protein sequence: CASSITIQETQYF. Full variable domain (remainder filled in from reference TRBV19 and TRBJ2-5): DGGITQSPKYLFRKEGQNVTLSCEQNLNHDAMYWYRQDPGQGLRLIYYSQIVNDFQKGDIAEGYSVSREKKESFPLTVTSAQKNPTAFYLCASSITIQETQYFGPGTRLLVL.

The rearrangement uses TRBV19 and TRBJ2-7; TRBD1 matches 7 bases. The germline gives CDR1 LNHDA, CDR2 SQIVND (reference sequence). After removal of 7 bases from V and 2 bases from J, the junction contained 8 bases not matched to a gene. The CDR3 has 14 amino acids. DNA of the CDR3: TGTGCCAGTACCATGAGGGACAGACCCTACGAGCAGTACTTC. Its translation: CASTMRDRPYEQYF.

The chain uses TRBV7-9 and TRBJ1-4; D gene ambiguous. Trimming removed 3 bases at V and 0 bases at J, with 8 bases between. The CDR3 consists of 15 residues. The V gene's germline CDR1 is SEHNR and CDR2 FQNEAQ (reference sequence). The CDR3 spells CASSLTRPTNEKLFF. The CDR3 nucleotides read TGTGCCAGCAGCTTGACACGTCCAACTAATGAAAAACTGTTTTTT.

This chain links TRBV18 with TRBJ1-1; 7 bases are a match to TRBD1. Germline lookup yields CDR1 KGHSH and CDR2 LQKENI. Trimming took 5 bases from V and 2 from J; bases not matched to a gene: 14. The CDR3 spans 17 residues. The CDR3 sequence: CASSLAGVGQRNTEAFF. CDR3 sequence (DNA): TGTGCCAGCTCATTGGCGGGGGTGGGACAGAGAAACACTGAAGCTTTCTTT.

This rearrangement joins TRBV30 to TRBJ1-2; D might be TRBD1 (5 bases). Germline loops: CDR1 GTSNPN, CDR2 SVGIG (reference sequence). Trimming stripped 5 bases from V and 9 bases from J, with 16 bases between. This CDR3 is 12 amino acids long. The CDR3 nucleotides read TGTGCCTGGGGGGAAACAGGTGGACGCTACACCTTC. Protein product: CAWGETGGRYTF.

The chain carries TRBV5-1 and TRBJ1-6; no reliable D call. CDR1 and CDR2 (germline): SGHRS, YFSETQ. V lost 1 base, J lost 8 bases, and 10 bases lay in between. The CDR3 has 14 amino acids. CDR3 coding DNA: TGCGCCAGCAGCTTGAACGGGTTTGATTCACCCCTCCACTTT. Translated, it gives CASSLNGFDSPLHF.

The J gene is TRBJ1-3, the V gene TRBV4-2; D is uncertain. Germline CDR1 is LGHNA and CDR2 is YNFKEQ. V was trimmed by 1 base and J by 4 bases, leaving 14 bases between them. The CDR3 has 16 amino acids. CDR3 sequence reads: CASSQADHRRGNTIYF. DNA for the CDR3: TGTGCCAGCAGCCAAGCGGACCATCGAAGAGGAAACACCATATATTTT.

The V gene is TRBV15, the J gene TRBJ1-1; TRBD1 might be the D (5 bases). CDR3 length: 14 residues. The germline V and J ends were trimmed by 0 bases and 4 bases, with 9 bases remaining between them. Germline-derived CDR1 and CDR2 are LNHNV and YYDKDF (reference sequence). CDR3 amino acids: CATSRDLRVTEAFF. For the CDR3, the DNA is TGTGCCACCAGCAGAGATCTCAGGGTCACTGAAGCTTTCTTT.

This sequence joins TRBV18 and TRBJ2-3; 7 bases are shared with TRBD2. This CDR3 is 14 amino acids long. CDR1 KGHSH and CDR2 LQKENI come from the germline V gene. J was trimmed by 3 bases and V by 10 bases; bases with no gene match: 10. The CDR3 nucleotides are TGTGCCACCTCCCTCGGGAGGAGGACAGATACGCAGTATTTT. Translated, it gives CATSLGRRTDTQYF.

This clone is a singleton in its sample. The rearrangement links TRBV19 to TRBJ1-1; 7 bases line up with TRBD1. Germline V gene sequence: CDR1 LNHDA, CDR2 SQIVND (reference sequence). With 6 bases clipped from V and 4 bases from J, the junction kept 8 bases outside the gene matches. The CDR3 sequence is 14 residues long. The DNA of the CDR3 is TGTGCCAGTAGCAAAACAGGGGTGGGCACTGAAGCTTTCTTT. Its translation is CASSKTGVGTEAFF.

The chain combines TRBV18 with TRBJ2-2; D is uncertain. The CDR3 loop spans 14 amino acids. CDR1 KGHSH and CDR2 LQKENI come from the germline V gene. Trimming pared 3 bases from V and 6 bases from J, leaving 11 bases between. CDR3 protein: CASSPDGSSGELFF. Here the CDR3 DNA reads TGTGCCAGCTCACCCGACGGTAGCTCCGGGGAGCTGTTTTTT.

V is TRBV30 and J is TRBJ2-7; 11 nucleotides match TRBD1. The V segment lost 2 bases and the J segment 2 bases; nucleotides outside the gene matches: 14. This CDR3 is 18 amino acids long. In germline, CDR1 is GTSNPN, CDR2 SVGIG (reference sequence). Here the CDR3 DNA reads TGTGCCTGGAGTTCGGGGACAGGGGGACTACTTAACACCTACGAGCAGTACTTC. Translating gives CAWSSGTGGLLNTYEQYF.

The V gene is TRBV5-1, the J gene TRBJ1-2; D unresolved. The CDR3 loop spans 16 amino acids. Germline values: CDR1 SGHRS, CDR2 YFSETQ. Trimming shortened V by 2 bases and J by 5 bases, and 19 bases separated the two germline ends. The CDR3 DNA is TGCGCCAGCAGCTTCCGGCCCCGGACGGAATTATATGGCTACACCTTC. Translation gives CASSFRPRTELYGYTF.

The rearrangement uses TRBV28 and TRBJ1-1; D gene uncertain. The germline V and J ends were trimmed by 7 bases and 4 bases, with 10 bases remaining between them. The CDR3 has 12 residues. The germline gives CDR1 MDHEN, CDR2 SYDVKM. The CDR3 is CASNWLGTEAFF. In DNA, the CDR3 is TGTGCCAGCAACTGGTTGGGCACTGAAGCTTTCTTT.

This chain joins TRBV5-1 and TRBJ1-2; 7 bases line up with TRBD1. The CDR3 is made up of 13 amino acids. CDR1 is SGHRS and CDR2 is YFSETQ in the germline V gene. Trimming cost V 4 bases and J 4 bases; bases outside gene matches: 4. In DNA, the CDR3 is TGCGCCAGCAGCCCCGGGACAGCCTATGGCTACACCTTC. It is translated as CASSPGTAYGYTF.